This entry lists 15 T cell receptor beta chains sequenced from one sample in a study of shared clonotypes between healthy human individuals. Generated by immunoSEQ multiplex PCR, the TCRdb table keeps only in-frame clones and is missing some. The table lists approximately 2,300,000 clones, around 92% of them singletons. The specimen was naive CD4+ T cells from PBMCs. Subset in this sample: CD45RA+ positively selected. Receptor source: a man between 18 and 29 years old in good health. Some clones in this sample may be carry-over from other donors' samples.

The chain recombines TRBV5-6 with TRBJ1-2; D not resolved. The CDR3 loop spans 13 amino acids. CDR1 is SGHDT and CDR2 is YYEEEE in the germline V gene. Trimming left V 0 bases short and J 8 bases short, with 11 bases between. The CDR3, as DNA: TGTGCCAGCAGCTTGGATTCCGCGGGGGGCTACACCTTC. Encoded protein: CASSLDSAGGYTF.

This chain connects TRBV7-3 to TRBJ2-1, with D maybe TRBD2 (6 bases). This CDR3 region has 16 residues. Per the germline V gene, CDR1 is SGHTA and CDR2 is FQGTGA. With 3 bases removed from V and 0 bases from J, the gap between germline ends came to 12 bases. The CDR3 nucleotides are TGTGCCAGCAGCTTCTCTAGCGCGAGCTCCTACAATGAGCAGTTCTTC. Protein: CASSFSSASSYNEQFF. The full variable domain, in which reference TRBV7-3 and TRBJ2-1 provide the parts outside the CDR3, is GAGVSQTPSNKVTEKGKYVELRCDPISGHTALYWYRQSLGQGPEFLIYFQGTGAADDSGLPNDRFFAVRPEGSVSTLKIQRTERGDSAVYLCASSFSSASSYNEQFFGPGTRLTVL.

This rearrangement joins TRBV4-1 to TRBJ2-2; 9 bases agree with TRBD2. J lost 6 bases, V lost 1 base, and 3 bases had no gene match. Per germline, CDR1 MGHRA and CDR2 YSYEKL. This CDR3 region has 15 residues. In DNA, the CDR3 is TGCGCCAGCAGCCAAGGACTAGCGGTCCCCGGGGAGCTGTTTTTT. Translated: CASSQGLAVPGELFF.

On this clone: The same CDR3 also results from other DNA sequences found in this sample. The rearrangement uses TRBV9 and TRBJ2-2, with TRBD2 matching over 7 bases. J lost 1 base, V lost 0 bases, and 0 bases had no gene match. CDR3 length: 15 amino acids. Germline V lookup: CDR1 SGDLS, CDR2 YYNGEE. The CDR3 loop reads CASSVASGNTGELFF. CDR3 bases: TGTGCCAGCAGCGTAGCTAGCGGGAACACCGGGGAGCTGTTTTTT. The full variable domain, in which reference TRBV9 and TRBJ2-2 provide the parts outside the CDR3, is DSGVTQTPKHLITATGQRVTLRCSPRSGDLSVYWYQQSLDQGLQFLIQYYNGEERAKGNILERFSAQQFPDLHSELNLSSLELGDSALYFCASSVASGNTGELFFGEGSRLTVL.

This clone has a single count. The chain employs TRBV7-9 and TRBJ1-3; D not certain. The CDR3 has 13 amino acids. Germline values: CDR1 SEHNR, CDR2 FQNEAQ (reference sequence). V was shortened by 7 bases and J by 0 bases, with 7 bases between the two germline ends. The DNA of the CDR3 is TGTGCCAGCACCCCCGGCTCTGGAAACACCATATATTTT. Residues: CASTPGSGNTIYF.

This clone was seen a single time. This chain joins TRBV11-2 and TRBJ2-3; D is undetermined. With 1 base removed from V and 0 bases from J, the gap between germline ends came to 11 bases. The CDR3 consists of 16 residues. The germline gives CDR1 SGHAT, CDR2 FQNNGV. The CDR3 is CASSLGPRRSTDTQYF. The CDR3 nucleotides are TGTGCCAGCAGCTTAGGCCCTCGTCGGAGCACAGATACGCAGTATTTT.

The chain is built from TRBV5-5 and TRBJ1-2; 10 bases match TRBD1. Germline CDR1 is SGHKS and CDR2 is YYEKEE (reference sequence). CDR3 length equals 13 residues. J gave up 5 bases and V 3 bases, and 1 base lay outside the gene matches. In DNA, the CDR3 is TGTGCCAGCAGCTGGGACAGGGGATATGGCTACACCTTC. Translating it yields CASSWDRGYGYTF. Together with reference TRBV5-5 and TRBJ1-2, the CDR3 gives the full variable domain: DAGVTQSPTHLIKTRGQQVTLRCSPISGHKSVSWYQQVLGQGPQFIFQYYEKEERGRGNFPDRFSARQFPNYSSELNVNALLLGDSALYLCASSWDRGYGYTFGSGTRLTVV.

The chain couples TRBV5-1 to TRBJ2-2; D is uncertain. Germline lookup yields CDR1 SGHRS and CDR2 YFSETQ. This CDR3 has 13 residues. The ends were cut back, 1 base at V and 6 bases at J, with 7 bases in the middle. This CDR3 reads CASSLLVAGELFF. CDR3 nucleotide sequence: TGCGCCAGCAGCTTGCTTGTGGCCGGGGAGCTGTTTTTT.

This chain connects TRBV7-2 to TRBJ1-5, with D perhaps TRBD1 (5 bases). Trimming left V 5 bases short and J 5 bases short, with 13 bases between. CDR3 size: 14 residues. Germline CDR1 reads SGHTA; CDR2 reads FQGNSA. CDR3 protein: CASSQRGGDQPQHF. The CDR3 DNA reads as TGTGCCAGCAGCCAACGGGGGGGTGATCAGCCCCAGCATTTT.

This rearrangement joins TRBV18 to TRBJ1-1; a weak D match, TRBD1 (5 bases). Germline CDR1 is KGHSH and CDR2 is LQKENI. Deletions cut 4 bases from V and 0 bases from J, with 15 bases between. This CDR3 region has 16 residues. CDR3 sequence reads: CASSRVQVTMNTEAFF. CDR3 in DNA: TGTGCCAGCTCACGTGTACAGGTGACTATGAACACTGAAGCTTTCTTT.

This rearrangement joins TRBV6-5 to TRBJ2-7; TRBD1 agrees at 9 bases. The CDR3 loop spans 16 amino acids. Germline V lookup: CDR1 MNHEY, CDR2 SVGAGI. After removal of 4 bases from V and 1 base from J, the junction contained 8 bases not matched to a gene. The CDR3, as DNA: TGTGCCAGCAGTTGGTCCGGGACAGGGCTGTCCTACGAGCAGTACTTC. Encoded protein: CASSWSGTGLSYEQYF.

V is TRBV28 and J is TRBJ1-5, with unresolved D. Germline V gives CDR1 MDHEN, CDR2 SYDVKM. The CDR3 totals 11 residues. V was cut by 10 bases and J by 1 base, with 5 bases left in between. CDR3 DNA sequence: TGTGCCACCCAAAGCAATCAGCCCCAGCATTTT. Its translation: CATQSNQPQHF.

J is TRBJ2-7 and V is TRBV18; D is perhaps TRBD1 (5 bases). Germline loops: CDR1 KGHSH, CDR2 LQKENI. This CDR3 comprises 16 residues. V was clipped by 2 bases and J by 2 bases, with 16 bases between them. The CDR3 is CASSPFSQDTTYEQYF. The CDR3 DNA sequence: TGTGCCAGCTCACCATTTAGTCAGGACACCACCTACGAGCAGTACTTC.

The chain is built from TRBV7-9 and TRBJ2-1; unclear D gene. There are 15 residues in the CDR3. Per germline, CDR1 SEHNR and CDR2 FQNEAQ (reference sequence). Trimming shortened V by 6 bases and J by 4 bases, and 16 bases separated the two germline ends. CDR3 sequence: CASSYRALNYNEQFF. The CDR3 nucleotides read TGTGCCAGCAGTTATCGGGCACTGAATTACAATGAGCAGTTCTTC.

The rearrangement joins TRBV28 to TRBJ2-2; D is uncertain. The CDR3 contains 12 residues. The V gene's germline CDR1 is MDHEN and CDR2 SYDVKM. Trimming removed 8 bases at V and 7 bases at J, with 11 bases between. The CDR3: CASGSPGGELFF. The CDR3 DNA reads as TGTGCCAGCGGGTCTCCCGGCGGGGAGCTGTTTTTT.